The text below deals with one T cell receptor beta chain. CDR3 size: 13 residues. Looked up from germline, CDR1 is SEHNR and CDR2 is FQNEAQ (reference sequence). V was cut by 5 bases and J by 10 bases, with 12 bases left in between. These data originate in a study of patients and donors after allogeneic stem cell transplantation. TCRdb re-derived calls from the RT-PCR reads in MiXCR, one entry per CDR3 protein. This table has around 240,000 distinct CDR3 sequences, around an eighth appearing once. This receptor was obtained from a human donor who was either an allogeneic HSCT recipient or a stem cell or donor lymphocyte infusion donor (not recorded which). It is not recorded whose cells these are; they may come from a transplant donor. Sequenced: blood, either unsorted or a sorted T cell fraction (not recorded which). The V gene is TRBV7-9, the J gene TRBJ1-6, with D maybe TRBD1 (6 bases). The CDR3 sequence: CASSHNRDSPLHF. DNA for the CDR3: TGTGCCAGCAGCCATAACAGGGACTCACCCCTCCACTTT.